This T cell receptor beta chain appears in the sequencing data of a study of cytomegalovirus exposure and HLA in healthy donors. CDR1 is MNHNS, CDR2 SASEGT, per germline. The CDR3 contains 15 residues. V was clipped by 8 bases and J by 7 bases; unmatched bases: 14. PCR employed 60 Vbeta and 13 Jbeta primers. Assay used: immunoSEQ multiplex PCR; TCRdb lists only in-frame clones, some missing. Here the sample spans roughly 150,000 clones, around 78% being singletons. What was sequenced was PBMCs. This clonotype was obtained from a woman between 40 and 55 years old in good health and CMV-seronegative. V usage is TRBV6-1 and J usage is TRBJ2-1, with TRBD2 matching 7 bases. CDR3: CASRGVERGRNEQFF. The CDR3 bases are TGTGCCAGCCGTGGGGTCGAGCGGGGACGTAATGAGCAGTTCTTC.